Sequencing of this T cell receptor beta chain was carried out in a study of T cells in Graves' hyperthyroidism and ophthalmopathy. Only a few counts were recorded for this clonotype. The germline gives CDR1 SGHDN, CDR2 FVKESK. Losses at the gene ends were 4 bases for V and 8 bases for J; bases not matched to a gene: 10. This CDR3 is 15 amino acids long. The study based diagnoses on clinical symptoms, serum thyroxine and TRAb, thyroid ultrasound and orbital computed tomography. It was RNA transcripts that yielded the amplified TCR beta CDR3 regions. HTBI primers drove first-round RT-PCR of the TCR CDR3. Using its own MiXCR run on the multiplex PCR reads, TCRdb lists one record per CDR3 protein. This table has approximately 620,000 distinct CDR3 sequences, roughly 16% appearing once.

The TCR comes from a woman in her 40s with Graves' ophthalmopathy. The chain is built from TRBV14 and TRBJ1-1; 10 bases map to TRBD1. The sequencing sample was made of blood. The CDR3: CASSRWTGGDPEAFF. CDR3 DNA: TGTGCCAGCAGCCGATGGACAGGGGGGGACCCAGAAGCTTTCTTT.